A single sample gave rise to the 30 T cell receptor beta chains below, sequenced in a study of T cell responses to AZD1222 COVID-19 vaccine (dated by TCRdb to 2020 to 2022). The sample's time point label is to be understood as: baseline before first vaccination. The library was obtained by the immunoSEQ multiplex PCR assay. In TCRdb, the immuneACCESS table is reduced to in-frame sequences with V and J assigned. These tables do not hold every clone; where another copy was compared, an unresolved V gene accounts for under half, and the others remain unexplained. This sample lists around 110,000 clones; 87% were detected once. The ten largest clones capture around 4.4% of the sample. The starting material was peripheral blood, obtained on day 0 of AZD1222 vaccination. These TCRs come from an adult in good health.

The chain recombines TRBV9 with TRBJ2-1; TRBD2 aligns across 8 bases. Losses at the gene ends were 0 bases for V and 1 base for J; bases not matched to a gene: 9. The CDR3 contains 18 residues. Germline loops: CDR1 SGDLS, CDR2 YYNGEE. Here the CDR3 DNA reads TGTGCCAGCAGCGTAGGTTTGGGGGGACTAGGGTCCTACAATGAGCAGTTCTTC. Translation gives CASSVGLGGLGSYNEQFF.

The chain combines TRBV5-1 with TRBJ2-5, with 8 nucleotides matching TRBD2. The CDR3 runs 14 residues. V lost 2 bases to trimming and J lost 1 base; unmatched junction nucleotides: 1. CDR1 is SGHRS and CDR2 is YFSETQ in the germline V gene. The CDR3 DNA is TGCGCCAGCAGCTTTAGCGGGGCCCAAGAGACCCAGTACTTC. This encodes CASSFSGAQETQYF. Using reference TRBV5-1 and TRBJ2-5 for the parts outside the CDR3, the full variable domain is KAGVTQTPRYLIKTRGQQVTLSCSPISGHRSVSWYQQTPGQGLQFLFEYFSETQRNKGNFPGRFSGRQFSNSRSEMNVSTLELGDSALYLCASSFSGAQETQYFGPGTRLLVL.

This chain uses TRBV7-9 with TRBJ2-4, with D tentatively TRBD2 (6 bases). This CDR3 is built from 14 residues. Trimming took 5 bases from V and 8 from J, leaving 16 bases between them. CDR1 is SEHNR and CDR2 is FQNEAQ in the germline V gene (reference sequence). The CDR3, as DNA: TGTGCCAGCAGCCTAGGTCGGCGGGAAGACATTCAGTACTTC. This encodes CASSLGRREDIQYF.

In DNA form, the CDR3 reads TGTGCCAGCAGCTTGCGCCCTAATCAGCCCCAGCATTTT. Translated, it gives CASSLRPNQPQHF. The gene calls are TRBV5-6 and TRBJ1-5, with D unresolved. This CDR3 is 13 amino acids long. The V gene's germline CDR1 is SGHDT and CDR2 YYEEEE. Trimming stripped 1 base from V and 4 bases from J, with 6 bases between.

The chain carries TRBV5-1 and TRBJ2-1; TRBD2 aligns across 7 bases. Germline V gene data show CDR1 as SGHRS and CDR2 as YFSETQ. The CDR3 length is 14 residues. V lost 4 bases, J lost 12 bases, and 13 bases stayed unmatched. DNA of the CDR3: TGCGCCAGCAGCCCTCCGGCGGGGGACCGGGGGCAGTTCTTC. Protein sequence: CASSPPAGDRGQFF. The complete variable domain, with remaining parts taken from reference TRBV5-1 and TRBJ2-1, reads KAGVTQTPRYLIKTRGQQVTLSCSPISGHRSVSWYQQTPGQGLQFLFEYFSETQRNKGNFPGRFSGRQFSNSRSEMNVSTLELGDSALYLCASSPPAGDRGQFFGPGTRLTVL.

The rearrangement links TRBV7-8 to TRBJ2-3; 7 bases align to TRBD1. Germline assignment: CDR1 SGHVS and CDR2 FQNEAQ. The CDR3 length is 15 residues. The J segment lost 0 bases and the V segment lost 5 bases, leaving 5 bases of the junction unmatched. The CDR3 spells CASSAQGPSTDTQYF. DNA of the CDR3: TGTGCCAGCAGCGCACAGGGGCCGAGCACAGATACGCAGTATTTT.

The chain has TRBV5-4 and TRBJ1-2; D is unclear. V gave up 0 bases and J gave up 3 bases, with 6 bases separating them. Germline values: CDR1 SGHNT, CDR2 YYREEE (reference sequence). This CDR3 is 13 amino acids long. The CDR3 DNA is TGTGCCAGCAGCTTGGATGGTGACTATGGCTACACCTTC. Its protein is CASSLDGDYGYTF.

The chain recombines TRBV19 with TRBJ2-5; weak D call: TRBD1 (6 bases). This CDR3 is 13 amino acids long. With 7 bases removed from V and 2 bases from J, the gap between germline ends came to 11 bases. The germline CDR1 and CDR2 sequences are LNHDA and SQIVND (reference sequence). CDR3 loop: CASTTTGQETQYF. In DNA, the CDR3 is TGTGCCAGTACGACGACAGGACAAGAGACCCAGTACTTC.

This clone showed up just once. The chain has TRBV7-9 and TRBJ1-1; tentative D call: TRBD1 (5 bases). Germline CDR1 reads SEHNR; CDR2 reads FQNEAQ (reference sequence). The CDR3 length is 14 residues. Trimming left V 2 bases short and J 1 base short, with 8 bases between. CDR3 coding DNA: TGTGCCAGCAGCTTACCCGGGGGGAACACTGAAGCTTTCTTT. It is translated as CASSLPGGNTEAFF.

This chain links TRBV27 with TRBJ2-1; TRBD2 agrees at 10 bases. V trimming: 2 bases; J trimming: 9 bases; junction bases outside the gene matches: 7. CDR3 length: 15 amino acids. CDR1 is MNHEY, CDR2 SMNVEV, per germline (reference sequence). As DNA, the CDR3 is TGTGCCAGCAGTTTAGGGGCTAGCGGGAGTCTTGAGCAGTTCTTC. Translation gives CASSLGASGSLEQFF.

V is TRBV7-6 and J is TRBJ2-5; either TRBD1 or TRBD2 may fit D (5 bases each). V dropped 4 bases and J dropped 5 bases, with 20 bases sitting between them. The germline V gene encodes CDR1 SGHVS and CDR2 FNYEAQ. The CDR3 consists of 16 residues. The CDR3 sequence: CASSSPSTRWGETQYF. The CDR3 region has the DNA TGTGCCAGCAGCTCGCCCTCTACTCGGTGGGGGGAGACCCAGTACTTC.

CDR3 sequence reads: CASSHGNEQFF. The CDR3 DNA follows: TGTGCCAGCAGCCACGGGAATGAGCAGTTCTTC. This chain joins TRBV3-1 (or the pseudogene TRBV3-2) and TRBJ2-1; D not resolved. CDR3 length: 11 amino acids. Germline lookup yields CDR1 LGHDT and CDR2 YNNKEL (reference sequence). V lost 3 bases to trimming and J lost 7 bases, with 4 bases between them.

The chain is built from TRBV4-1 and TRBJ2-7, with a weak D call TRBD1 (5 bases). The germline V gene encodes CDR1 MGHRA and CDR2 YSYEKL. This CDR3 is built from 15 residues. The V and J ends lost 0 bases and 11 bases respectively, with 20 bases between them. The CDR3 protein is CASSQDRQGTREKYF. For the CDR3, the DNA is TGCGCCAGCAGCCAAGATCGCCAGGGAACGCGTGAAAAGTACTTC.

The rearrangement joins TRBV9 to TRBJ2-6; 9 bases are a match to TRBD1. CDR1 and CDR2 (germline): SGDLS, YYNGEE. The CDR3 extends over 19 amino acids. With V trimmed by 3 bases and J by 0 bases, 10 bases remained unmatched. CDR3 amino acids: CASSDRDRERSSGANVLTF. The DNA for the CDR3 is TGTGCCAGCAGCGATCGGGACAGGGAAAGGTCCTCTGGGGCCAACGTCCTGACTTTC. Drawing the rest from reference TRBV9 and TRBJ2-6, the complete variable domain is DSGVTQTPKHLITATGQRVTLRCSPRSGDLSVYWYQQSLDQGLQFLIQYYNGEERAKGNILERFSAQQFPDLHSELNLSSLELGDSALYFCASSDRDRERSSGANVLTFGAGSRLTVL.

The genes are TRBV5-1 and TRBJ1-4; D is possibly TRBD1 (5 bases). V was clipped by 3 bases and J by 5 bases, with 11 bases between them. The CDR3 runs 14 residues. CDR1 and CDR2 from the germline V gene are SGHRS and YFSETQ. The CDR3 region has the DNA TGCGCCAGCAGCTGGGGCGGAAAAAATGAAAAACTGTTTTTT. This gives the protein CASSWGGKNEKLFF.

The chain is built from TRBV6-6 and TRBJ1-3; no clear D. The CDR3 extends over 15 amino acids. Trimming left V 2 bases short and J 7 bases short, with 15 bases between. Germline V gives CDR1 MNHNY, CDR2 SVGAGI (reference sequence). The DNA for the CDR3 is TGTGCCAGCAGTTACGACACCGTCTTAGGGAACACCATATATTTT. Its protein product is CASSYDTVLGNTIYF.

Notes on this clone: The germline gene is not matched at one end of the junction; a read error may be the cause. The chain employs TRBV4-3 and TRBJ1-1, with D perhaps TRBD1 (6 bases). The CDR3 covers 14 residues. From germline, CDR1 is LGHNA and CDR2 YSLEER. The CDR3 region is CASSQVVADRPLSF. In nucleotides, the CDR3 is TGCGCCAGCAGCCAAGTGGTCGCCGACAGGCCCCTCTCCTTT.

The J gene is TRBJ2-2, the V gene TRBV30; weak D call: TRBD1 (5 bases). CDR3 length: 15 residues. Germline V gives CDR1 GTSNPN, CDR2 SVGIG (reference sequence). V was shortened by 4 bases and J by 1 base, with 13 bases between the two germline ends. This CDR3 reads CAWNRQSLNTGELFF. The DNA for the CDR3 is TGTGCCTGGAACAGACAGTCCTTGAACACCGGGGAGCTGTTTTTT. Together with reference TRBV30 and TRBJ2-2, the CDR3 gives the full variable domain: SQTIHQWPATLVQPVGSPLSLECTVEGTSNPNLYWYRQAAGRGLQLLFYSVGIGQISSEVPQNLSASRPQDRQFILSSKKLLLSDSGFYLCAWNRQSLNTGELFFGEGSRLTVL.

The rearrangement links TRBV24-1 to TRBJ1-1; D is uncertain. From germline, CDR1 is KGHDR and CDR2 SFDVKD. The CDR3 extends over 13 amino acids. V lost 4 bases and J 9 bases, leaving 14 bases between the germline ends. CDR3 coding DNA: TGTGCCACCAGTGAACCTGGAGAGGCCAAAGCTTTCTTT. It specifies CATSEPGEAKAFF.

The J gene is TRBJ1-1, the V gene TRBV11-2; tentatively, D is TRBD1 (6 bases). V was pared by 2 bases and J by 2 bases, with 12 bases between. The CDR3 is made up of 15 amino acids. CDR1 is SGHAT and CDR2 is FQNNGV in the germline V gene. The CDR3 region is CASSLNSQGNTEAFF. The CDR3 coding sequence is TGTGCCAGCAGCTTAAATTCACAGGGTAACACTGAAGCTTTCTTT.

The chain couples TRBV7-9 to TRBJ1-2; the D is unclear. The CDR3 sequence is 17 residues long. V was trimmed by 4 bases and J by 4 bases, leaving 22 bases between them. Germline lookup yields CDR1 SEHNR and CDR2 FQNEAQ (reference sequence). The CDR3 DNA follows: TGTGCCAGCAGCTCTAACTCCGGGCCCCCATCGGGCTATGGCTACACCTTC. Translating it yields CASSSNSGPPSGYGYTF.

V usage is TRBV19 and J usage is TRBJ2-2, with 10 bases identical to TRBD1. This CDR3 contains 15 residues. J gave up 2 bases and V 9 bases, and 6 bases lay outside the gene matches. Germline V gene data show CDR1 as LNHDA and CDR2 as SQIVND (reference sequence). Written as DNA, the CDR3 is TGTGCCAGCCGGGACAGGGGAGGCAACACCGGGGAGCTGTTTTTT. The encoded protein is CASRDRGGNTGELFF.

The chain recombines TRBV5-5 with TRBJ1-1; TRBD1 matches 8 bases. The junction had 11 bases not matched to a gene; V was cut back by 3 bases and J by 4 bases. CDR3 length equals 16 residues. CDR1 is SGHKS, CDR2 YYEKEE, per germline (reference sequence). The CDR3, as DNA: TGTGCCAGCAGCTCAGCCACCGGGACAGGCTCCACTGAAGCTTTCTTT. Its translation: CASSSATGTGSTEAFF.

The chain joins TRBV6-6 to TRBJ1-5; D unresolved. The CDR3 is 15 amino acids. The germline V gene has CDR1 MNHNY and CDR2 SVGAGI (reference sequence). V lost 0 bases and J 6 bases, leaving 12 bases between the germline ends. CDR3 bases: TGTGCCAGCAGTTACTCGCGGACCTGGGGTCAGCCCCAGCATTTT. Encoded protein: CASSYSRTWGQPQHF.

The genes are TRBV9 and TRBJ2-2, with 13 bases aligning to TRBD2. This CDR3 is built from 20 residues. Germline-derived CDR1 and CDR2 are SGDLS and YYNGEE. Trimming removed 0 bases from V and 4 bases from J; junction bases left unmatched: 12. CDR3 sequence: CASSVVQGLAGDTGTGELFF. The CDR3 bases are TGTGCCAGCAGCGTAGTGCAAGGACTAGCGGGGGACACCGGCACCGGGGAGCTGTTTTTT.

J is TRBJ1-3 and V is TRBV6-5; no firm D call. Between the trimmed V and J ends, which lost 4 bases and 0 bases, there was a span of 10 bases. Germline assignment: CDR1 MNHEY and CDR2 SVGAGI. The CDR3 sequence is 15 residues long. In nucleotides, the CDR3 is TGTGCCAGCAGTTTGGGAGCCTTCTCTGGAAACACCATATATTTT. Encoded protein: CASSLGAFSGNTIYF.

The V and J genes are TRBV5-5 and TRBJ2-7, with 7 positions matching TRBD1. The CDR3 is 15 residues long. V gave up 1 base and J gave up 0 bases; unmatched junction bases: 4. CDR1 SGHKS and CDR2 YYEKEE come from the germline V gene (reference sequence). CDR3 in DNA: TGTGCCAGCAGCTTGTTGGGGACAGCCTCCTACGAGCAGTACTTC. It codes for CASSLLGTASYEQYF.

V usage is TRBV6-5 and J usage is TRBJ2-7; weak D call: TRBD1 (6 bases). Trimming took 6 bases from V and 2 from J, leaving 17 bases between them. The CDR3 runs 15 residues. Germline CDR1 MNHEY, CDR2 SVGAGI. CDR3 in DNA: TGTGCCAGCAGCTACCATTCGACAGGTCCCTACGAGCAGTACTTC. This translates into CASSYHSTGPYEQYF.

The V and J genes are TRBV4-2 and TRBJ2-7, with 10 bases fitting TRBD2. Per the germline V gene, CDR1 is LGHNA and CDR2 is YNFKEQ. The CDR3 consists of 15 residues. The trim removed 2 bases at V and 3 bases at J, leaving 4 bases unmatched. This chain's CDR3 is CASSQTSGDHYEQYF. CDR3 nucleotide sequence: TGTGCCAGCAGCCAAACTAGCGGGGACCACTACGAGCAGTACTTC.

This clone was recorded once. The chain uses TRBV2 and TRBJ2-1; D tentatively fits TRBD1 or TRBD2 (5 bases each). This CDR3 is 15 amino acids long. The germline V gene has CDR1 SNHLY and CDR2 FYNNEI. V was pared by 2 bases and J by 4 bases, with 12 bases between. Here the CDR3 reads CASSEWGEGYNEQFF. The CDR3 bases are TGTGCCAGCAGTGAATGGGGTGAGGGGTACAATGAGCAGTTCTTC. The full variable domain, completed using reference TRBV2 and TRBJ2-1, is EPEVTQTPSHQVTQMGQEVILRCVPISNHLYFYWYRQILGQKVEFLVSFYNNEISEKSEIFDDQFSVERPDGSNFTLKIRSTKLEDSAMYFCASSEWGEGYNEQFFGPGTRLTVL.